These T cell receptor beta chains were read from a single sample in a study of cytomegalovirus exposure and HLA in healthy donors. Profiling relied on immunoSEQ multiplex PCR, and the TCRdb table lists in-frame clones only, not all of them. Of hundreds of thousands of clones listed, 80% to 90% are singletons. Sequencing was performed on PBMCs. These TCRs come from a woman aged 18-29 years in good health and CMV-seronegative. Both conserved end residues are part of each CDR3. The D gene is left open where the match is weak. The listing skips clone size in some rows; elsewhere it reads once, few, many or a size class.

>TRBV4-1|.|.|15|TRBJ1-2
TGCGCCAGCGCAACATTACAGGGATTGGGCTATGGCTACACCTTC
CASATLQGLGYGYTF
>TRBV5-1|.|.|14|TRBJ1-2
TGCGCCAGCAGCTTCGTTTCGGGGGATTATGGCTACACCTTC
CASSFVSGDYGYTF
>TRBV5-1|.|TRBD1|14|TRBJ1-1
TGCGCCAGCAGACCCTCCCAACAGGGGAAGTCAGCTTTCTTT
CASRPSQQGKSAFF
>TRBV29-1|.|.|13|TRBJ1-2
TGCAGCGTTAAACTGCAGGGAGGGCTGGGCTACACCTTC
CSVKLQGGLGYTF
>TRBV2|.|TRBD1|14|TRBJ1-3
TGTGCCAGCAGAACAGGGGGATCTGGAAACACCATATATTTT
CASRTGGSGNTIYF
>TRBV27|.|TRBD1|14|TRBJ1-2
TGTGCCAGCAGTTTAGGGTTCACAGGGGGGGACTACACCTTC
CASSLGFTGGDYTF
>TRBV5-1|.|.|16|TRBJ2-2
TGCGCCAGCAGCTTGGTAGGCGCGGCGAACACCGGGGAGCTGTTTTTT
CASSLVGAANTGELFF
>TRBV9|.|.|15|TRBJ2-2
TGTGCCAGCAACGCCGATCAGGCGAACACCGGGGAGCTGTTTTTT
CASNADQANTGELFF
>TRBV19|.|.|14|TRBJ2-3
TGTGCCAGTAGTATAACTAGAAACACAGATACGCAGTATTTT
CASSITRNTDTQYF
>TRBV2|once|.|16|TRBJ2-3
TGTGCCAGCCAAGTTTCGATAGCCCCATTCATGCATACGCAGTATTTT
CASQVSIAPFMHTQYF
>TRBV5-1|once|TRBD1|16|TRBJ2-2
TGCGCCAGCAGCCGGGCGGAGGACAGGGTTTACGGGGAGCTGTTTTTT
CASSRAEDRVYGELFF
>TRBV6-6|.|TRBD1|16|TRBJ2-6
TGTGCCAGCAGTAATCGACAGGGTACCGGGGCCAACGTCCTGACTTTC
CASSNRQGTGANVLTF
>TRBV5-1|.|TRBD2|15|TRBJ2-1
TGCGCCAGCAGCTTGGTTAGCGGGGTCTACAATGAGCAGTTCTTC
CASSLVSGVYNEQFF
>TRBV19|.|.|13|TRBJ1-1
TGTGCCAGTAGTATTCAGGGAGGGACTGAAGCTTTCTTT
CASSIQGGTEAFF
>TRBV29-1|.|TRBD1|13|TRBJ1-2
TGCAGCGTTGAGGGACAGGGGAGGTATGGCTACACCTTC
CSVEGQGRYGYTF
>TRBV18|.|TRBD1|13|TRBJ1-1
TGTGCCAGCTCATCTGACAGGGACACTGAAGCTTTCTTT
CASSSDRDTEAFF
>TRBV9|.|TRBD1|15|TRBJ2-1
TGTGCCAGCAGTGCAGGGGGACACGAGTCCAATGAGCAGTTCTTC
CASSAGGHESNEQFF